This TCR beta chain came from a study of blood T cell repertoires in COVID-19. Across the study: In each case, the material was cDNA or gDNA derived from T cells, B-cell-depleted T cells, or PBMCs.

Data came from immunoSEQ multiplex PCR; TCRdb stores just in-frame clones and leaves some out. The sample lists 200,000 or so clones; about 87% were seen once. Individuals aged roughly 18 to 95 years were recruited from 24 US areas. Donors in Cohort 3 counted as recovered after two negative PCRs, clearance, or symptom resolution. Trimming stripped 10 bases from V and 10 bases from J, with 16 bases between. The CDR3 runs 11 residues. CDR1 is LNHDA, CDR2 SQIVND, per germline (reference sequence). The chain carries TRBV19 and TRBJ1-1, with D possibly matching TRBD1 (6 bases). The sequence derives from a woman in her twenties or thirties who had recovered from COVID-19. Sequencing input: PBMCs or T cells enriched from blood (not recorded which). CDR3 coding DNA: TGTGCCACCGTGACAGGCGTAGGAGCTTTCTTT. As protein: CATVTGVGAFF.